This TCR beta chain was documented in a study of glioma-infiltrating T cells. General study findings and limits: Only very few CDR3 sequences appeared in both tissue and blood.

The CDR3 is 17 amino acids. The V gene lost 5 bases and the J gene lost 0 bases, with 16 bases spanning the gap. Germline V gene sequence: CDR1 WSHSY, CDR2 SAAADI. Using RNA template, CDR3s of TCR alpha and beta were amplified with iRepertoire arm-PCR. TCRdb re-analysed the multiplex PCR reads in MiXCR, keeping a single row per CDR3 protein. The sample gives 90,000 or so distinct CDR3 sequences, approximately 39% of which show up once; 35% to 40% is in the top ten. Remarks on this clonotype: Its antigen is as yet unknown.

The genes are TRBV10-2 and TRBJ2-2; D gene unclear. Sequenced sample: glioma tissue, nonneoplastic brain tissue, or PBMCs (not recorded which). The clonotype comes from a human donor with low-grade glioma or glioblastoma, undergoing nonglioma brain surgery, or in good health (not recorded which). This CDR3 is CASSRAETLSNTGELFF. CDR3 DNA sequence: TGCGCCAGCAGTCGGGCTGAGACATTATCGAACACCGGGGAGCTGTTTTTT.